The entry that follows covers one TCR beta chain sequence. The record originates from a study of T cell changes during pregnancy in multiple sclerosis. Per germline, CDR1 MDHEN and CDR2 SYDVKM. The CDR3 is 18 residues long. The ends lost 7 bases at V and 2 bases at J; junction bases unmatched: 16. TCRdb's copy holds only in-frame clones and misses some; the assay was immunoSEQ multiplex PCR. The sample consists of about 36,000 clones, about nine tenths of them appearing once. The clonotype was recovered from a female donor in good health, enrolled as a control in a pregnancy study. The rearrangement joins TRBV28 to TRBJ1-2, with 10 bases lining up with TRBD1. The specimen comprised CD4+ T cells from peripheral blood mononuclear cells, sampled in the second trimester of pregnancy. The CDR3 is CASTLFSGTGVTNYGYTF. DNA for the CDR3: TGTGCCAGCACCCTATTCTCCGGGACAGGGGTAACGAACTATGGCTACACCTTC.